This TCR beta chain was sequenced for a study of blood T cells in healthy people across ages. A second 7 to 11 cycle PCR used barcoded and J-beta primers. TCRdb ran MiXCR on the 5' RACE reads and lists one entry per CDR3 protein. This table has roughly 790,000 distinct CDR3 sequences, roughly 43% appearing once. V lost 2 bases and J lost 3, with 11 bases in between. CDR1 and CDR2 from the germline V gene are MNHEY and SVGAGI. CDR3 length: 14 amino acids. The V and J genes are TRBV6-5 and TRBJ2-7; unclear D gene. This clonotype originated in a woman in her fifties or sixties in good health. Sequencing was performed on blood. In DNA form, the CDR3 reads TGTGCCAGCAGTTACCGTGGCAAAATCTACGAGCAGTACTTC. Its protein product is CASSYRGKIYEQYF.